This TCR beta chain was profiled in a study of T cells in Graves' hyperthyroidism and ophthalmopathy. Germline V gene sequence: CDR1 ENHRY, CDR2 SYGVKD. V shed 6 bases and J shed 3 bases, with 17 bases lying between them. The CDR3 runs to 15 residues. Amplification of TCR beta CDR3 regions used RNA as the template. The HTBI primer set was used in a first-round RT-PCR of the TCR CDR3. One entry per CDR3 protein, called by TCRdb with MiXCR from the multiplex PCR reads. The sample has around 380,000 distinct CDR3 sequences; roughly 13% are singletons. Out of more than 8 ml of fresh peripheral blood came the PBMCs.

This clonotype was obtained from a man aged 25-40 years with Graves' hyperthyroidism that later progressed to Graves' ophthalmopathy. The rearrangement joins TRBV10-3 to TRBJ1-1; maybe TRBD1 (6 bases). The sequenced sample consisted of blood. In DNA, the CDR3 is TGTGCCATCAGAAGACAGAACCCAGGGGACACTGAAGCTTTCTTT. This sequence encodes CAIRRQNPGDTEAFF.